This T cell receptor beta chain was recovered during a study of blood T cell repertoires in COVID-19. Whole-study context: T cells, B-cell-depleted T cells, or PBMCs provided the cDNA or gDNA that served as material.

In the original workflow: Estimates of nucleated cell counts were drawn from the amplification of reference gene primers. Sequenced by immunoSEQ multiplex PCR; TCRdb stores in-frame clones only, minus some. Clone size and V and J calls were adopted from that table, with D and trimming inferred from the DNA. The data hold about 94,000 clones, with about four fifths observed a single time. The clonotype was recovered from a man aged 60 to 75 with acute or convalescent COVID-19. Sequencing was done on a sample of peripheral blood.

The DNA for the CDR3 is TGTGCCAGCAGCGTGAGTACAGGGGGCGCGTATGGCTACACCTTC. It translates to CASSVSTGGAYGYTF. The chain joins TRBV9 to TRBJ1-2; 9 nucleotides align to TRBD1. The CDR3 is 15 residues long. In germline, CDR1 is SGDLS, CDR2 YYNGEE. Trimming took 2 bases from V and 5 from J; bases not matched to a gene: 7.